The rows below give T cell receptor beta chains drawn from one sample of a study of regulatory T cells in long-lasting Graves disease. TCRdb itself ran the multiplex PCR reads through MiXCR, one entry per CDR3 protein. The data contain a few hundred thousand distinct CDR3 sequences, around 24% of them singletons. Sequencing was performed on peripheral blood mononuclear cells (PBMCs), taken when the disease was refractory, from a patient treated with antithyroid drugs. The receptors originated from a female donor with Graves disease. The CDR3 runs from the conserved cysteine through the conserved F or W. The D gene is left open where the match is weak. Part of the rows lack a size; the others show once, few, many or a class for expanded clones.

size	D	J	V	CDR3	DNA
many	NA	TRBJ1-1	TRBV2	CASSFYVLSADTEAFF	TGTGCCAGCAGTTTTTATGTTCTCTCGGCGGACACTGAAGCTTTCTTT
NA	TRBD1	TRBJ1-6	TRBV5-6	CASSLTGTGRSSYNSPLHF	TGTGCCAGCAGCTTGACCGGGACAGGCCGAAGCTCCTATAATTCACCCCTCCACTTT
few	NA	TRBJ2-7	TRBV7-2	CASSLAGSDYEQYF	TGTGCCAGCAGCTTAGCGGGCTCAGACTACGAGCAGTACTTC
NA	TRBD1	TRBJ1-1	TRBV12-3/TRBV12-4	CASRPTGERGAFF	TGTGCCAGCAGACCCACAGGGGAAAGGGGAGCTTTCTTT
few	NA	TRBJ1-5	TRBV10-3	CAIKRAQGQPQHF	TGTGCCATCAAAAGGGCTCAGGGGCAGCCCCAGCATTTT
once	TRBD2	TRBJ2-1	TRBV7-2	CASSLVLAGDYNEQFF	TGTGCCAGCAGCTTAGTTCTAGCGGGGGATTACAATGAGCAGTTCTTC
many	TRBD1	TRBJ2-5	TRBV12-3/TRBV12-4	CASSSPTRDRRTQYF	TGTGCCAGCAGTTCCCCAACTAGGGACAGGAGGACCCAGTACTTC
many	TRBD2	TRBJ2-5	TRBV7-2	CASSLTSGSGTQYF	TGTGCCAGCAGCTTGACTAGCGGGAGTGGGACCCAGTACTTC
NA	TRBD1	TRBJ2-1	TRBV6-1	CASSGGQGRDEQFF	TGTGCCAGCAGTGGCGGACAGGGGCGCGATGAGCAGTTCTTC
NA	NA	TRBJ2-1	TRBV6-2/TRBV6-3	CASSVTQGLSYNEQFF	TGTGCCAGCAGCGTTACACAGGGACTCTCCTACAATGAGCAGTTCTTC
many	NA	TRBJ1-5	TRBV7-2	CASSSTGSWGQPQHF	TGTGCCAGCAGCTCGACGGGCTCTTGGGGTCAGCCCCAGCATTTT
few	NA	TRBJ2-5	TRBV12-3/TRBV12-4	CASREEGKTQYF	TGTGCCAGCCGTGAGGAGGGGAAGACCCAGTACTTC
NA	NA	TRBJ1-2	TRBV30	CAWRKEGSYGYTF	TGTGCCTGGAGGAAGGAGGGCTCCTATGGCTACACCTTC
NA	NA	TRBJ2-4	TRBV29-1	CSVRTLGGNIQYF	TGCAGCGTGAGGACACTGGGTGGGAACATTCAGTACTTC
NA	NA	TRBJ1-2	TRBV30	CAGTGTFWRYNYGYTF	TGTGCCGGAACCGGGACCTTTTGGAGGTATAACTATGGCTACACCTTC
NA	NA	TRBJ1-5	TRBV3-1	CASSQGGPDNQPQHF	TGTGCCAGCAGCCAAGGAGGGCCTGACAATCAGCCCCAGCATTTT
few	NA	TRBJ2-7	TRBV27	CASSRGGAAKPLREQYF	TGTGCCAGCAGTCGGGGCGGGGCAGCGAAACCTCTACGCGAGCAGTACTTC
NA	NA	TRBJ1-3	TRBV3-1	CASSQVLTANTIYF	TGTGCCAGCAGCCAAGTCCTAACAGCTAACACCATATATTTT
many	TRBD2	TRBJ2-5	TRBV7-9	CASSLEVRREGGRETQYF	TGTGCCAGCAGCTTAGAAGTGCGGCGGGAGGGTGGTCGAGAGACCCAGTACTTC
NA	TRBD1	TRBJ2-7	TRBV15	CATSRGTGASSYEQYF	TGTGCCACCAGCAGGGGAACAGGGGCCAGCTCCTACGAGCAGTACTTC
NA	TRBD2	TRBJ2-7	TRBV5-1	CASSQTRSSGSLSYEQYF	TGCGCCAGCAGTCAAACGCGGTCTAGCGGGAGTCTTTCCTACGAGCAGTACTTC